This paragraph reports one TCR beta chain. At one end the junction does not follow the germline gene, possibly because of a read error. The repertoire was sequenced with immunoSEQ multiplex PCR; TCRdb's copy has only in-frame clones and lacks some. The data contain 150,000 to 200,000 clones, roughly 80% of them singletons. The data were obtained in a study of blood T cell repertoires in COVID-19. The TCR originated in a woman between 35 and 50 years old with COVID-19, enrolled during active disease. Sequencing used peripheral blood.

The CDR3 sequence is CAGRLGGPYGYTF. The CDR3 nucleotides are TGTGCCGGCAGACTAGGGGGTCCCTATGGCTACACCTTC. This chain connects TRBV2 to TRBJ1-2; possibly TRBD1 for D (6 bases). The CDR3 loop spans 13 amino acids. Germline CDR1 and CDR2: SNHLY and FYNNEI.